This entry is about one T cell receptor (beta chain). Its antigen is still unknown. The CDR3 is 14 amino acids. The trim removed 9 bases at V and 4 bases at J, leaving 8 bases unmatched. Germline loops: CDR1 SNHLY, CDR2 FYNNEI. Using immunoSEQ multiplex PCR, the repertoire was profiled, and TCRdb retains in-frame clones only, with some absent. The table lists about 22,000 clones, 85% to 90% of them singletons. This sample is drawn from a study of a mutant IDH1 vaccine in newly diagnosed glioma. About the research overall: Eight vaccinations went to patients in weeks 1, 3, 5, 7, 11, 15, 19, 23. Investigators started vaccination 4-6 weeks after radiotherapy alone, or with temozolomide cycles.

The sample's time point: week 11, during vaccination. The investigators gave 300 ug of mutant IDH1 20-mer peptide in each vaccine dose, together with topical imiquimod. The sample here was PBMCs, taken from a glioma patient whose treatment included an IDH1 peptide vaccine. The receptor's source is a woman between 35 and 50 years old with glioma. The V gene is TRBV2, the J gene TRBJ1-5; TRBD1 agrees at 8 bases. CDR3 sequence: CASRMGTGNQPQHF. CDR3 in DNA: TGTGCCAGTAGAATGGGGACAGGTAATCAGCCCCAGCATTTT.